The 18 T cell receptor beta chains given below trace back to one sample, sequenced in a study of blood T cells in healthy people across ages. Together with a sample-barcoded 5' primer, a J-beta primer mix was included in a second PCR lasting about 7 to 11 cycles. TCRdb reprocessed the 5' RACE reads with MiXCR, giving one entry per CDR3 protein. The repertoire holds roughly 680,000 distinct CDR3 sequences, with approximately 50% as singletons. Sample: blood. Receptors originate from an older woman in good health.

V and J are TRBV20-1 and TRBJ2-3; D possibly uses TRBD1 or TRBD2 (5 bases each). Per the germline V gene, CDR1 is DFQATT and CDR2 is SNEGSKA (reference sequence). V lost 0 bases and J lost 4, with 17 bases in between. This CDR3 is built from 16 residues. In nucleotides, the CDR3 is TGCAGTGCTAGAGAGGGACGGCTAGACGGCGCAGATACGCAGTATTTT. It encodes CSAREGRLDGADTQYF.

V and J are TRBV7-9 and TRBJ2-7; D is perhaps TRBD2 (6 bases). V was clipped by 3 bases and J by 6 bases, with 12 bases between them. The CDR3 spans 13 residues. Germline V gene sequence: CDR1 SEHNR, CDR2 FQNEAQ (reference sequence). As DNA, the CDR3 is TGTGCCAGCAGCTTCAGCGGGTCCGGCGAGCAGTACTTC. Translation: CASSFSGSGEQYF.

Note on this clonotype: The junction shows a germline mismatch at one end, possibly a read error. The chain uses TRBV2 and TRBJ2-4; D ambiguous. CDR1 is SNHLY, CDR2 FYNNEI, per germline. CDR3 length: 15 residues. In DNA, the CDR3 is TGTGCCAGCAGTGAGAGAGGACCAGCCAAGAACATTCAGTACTTC. Translating it yields CASSERGPAKNIQYF.

The V and J genes are TRBV20-1 and TRBJ2-3; no definite D call. The CDR3 contains 13 residues. Germline V gives CDR1 DFQATT, CDR2 SNEGSKA (reference sequence). V lost 4 bases to trimming and J lost 4 bases, with 12 bases between them. The CDR3 DNA follows: TGCAGTGCTAACCGCCGTGGCGCAGATACGCAGTATTTT. Its protein product is CSANRRGADTQYF.

V usage is TRBV5-1 and J usage is TRBJ2-1; the D gene is possibly TRBD2 (6 bases). V was shortened by 4 bases and J by 7 bases, with 15 bases between the two germline ends. The CDR3 runs to 14 residues. Germline V gene sequence: CDR1 SGHRS, CDR2 YFSETQ. The CDR3 DNA reads TGCGCCAGCAGCCCAGTAGTGGGAGGAAATGAGCAGTTCTTC. Its protein is CASSPVVGGNEQFF.

The chain combines TRBV28 with TRBJ2-5; D is unresolved. The V and J ends lost 0 bases and 1 base respectively, with 9 bases between them. The CDR3 is 15 residues long. Germline assignment: CDR1 MDHEN and CDR2 SYDVKM. Written as DNA, the CDR3 is TGTGCCAGCAGTTTATGGTCCCACGGCCAAGAGACCCAGTACTTC. It translates to CASSLWSHGQETQYF.

The chain carries TRBV6-2 or TRBV6-3 and TRBJ2-7; D not resolved. The V gene lost 5 bases and the J gene lost 2 bases, with 10 bases spanning the gap. Germline lookup yields CDR1 MNHEY and CDR2 SVGEGT. CDR3 length: 13 amino acids. CDR3 sequence: CASSPAETYEQYF. CDR3 bases: TGTGCCAGCAGTCCTGCAGAGACCTACGAGCAGTACTTC.

The chain couples TRBV3-1 to TRBJ1-6; TRBD1 is a possible D gene (6 bases). Germline V gene lookup returns CDR1 LGHDT and CDR2 YNNKEL (reference sequence). The CDR3 spans 17 residues. V dropped 0 bases and J dropped 0 bases, with 9 bases sitting between them. In DNA form, the CDR3 reads TGTGCCAGCAGCCAAGATCCGGACAGCTCCTATAATTCACCCCTCCACTTT. This codes for CASSQDPDSSYNSPLHF.

This chain links TRBV7-9 with TRBJ1-3; 10 bases are shared with TRBD1. With 2 bases clipped from V and 2 bases from J, the junction kept 6 bases outside the gene matches. This CDR3 spans 17 amino acids. CDR1 and CDR2 (germline): SEHNR, FQNEAQ (reference sequence). DNA for the CDR3: TGTGCCAGCAGCTTAAGCGGGACAGGGGAGACTGGAAACACCATATATTTT. Translating it yields CASSLSGTGETGNTIYF. Supplemented by reference TRBV7-9 and TRBJ1-3, the full variable domain reads DTGVSQNPRHKITKRGQNVTFRCDPISEHNRLYWYRQTLGQGPEFLTYFQNEAQLEKSRLLSDRFSAERPKGSFSTLEIQRTEQGDSAMYLCASSLSGTGETGNTIYFGEGSWLTVV.

The V gene is TRBV7-2, the J gene TRBJ1-1, with TRBD1 matching over 8 bases. Germline V gene lookup returns CDR1 SGHTA and CDR2 FQGNSA. This CDR3 is built from 15 residues. V shed 4 bases and J 4 bases; nucleotides not matched to a gene: 8. This CDR3 is CASSSDRGWGTEAFF. The CDR3 region has the DNA TGTGCCAGCAGCTCCGACAGGGGATGGGGCACTGAAGCTTTCTTT.

As regards this clonotype: A much larger clone lies a single base off, so this may be a read error. The J gene is TRBJ2-5, the V gene TRBV20-1, with 14 bases lining up with TRBD2. The CDR3 is 16 residues long. From germline, CDR1 is DFQATT and CDR2 SNEGSKA (reference sequence). Trimming took 5 bases from V and 11 from J; bases not matched to a gene: 16. The chain's CDR3 is CSAFGLAGGTYSEQYF. In DNA, the CDR3 is TGCAGTGCTTTTGGACTAGCGGGAGGAACCTACAGTGAGCAGTACTTC.

This chain links TRBV10-3 with TRBJ2-1; D possibly matches TRBD1 or TRBD2 (5 bases each). Germline V gene sequence: CDR1 ENHRY, CDR2 SYGVKD. The CDR3 runs 14 residues. Trimming pared 9 bases from V and 3 bases from J, leaving 15 bases between. The CDR3 nucleotides read TGTGCCATAAACCGGGACGGGGACTACAATGAGCAGTTCTTC. Translated, it gives CAINRDGDYNEQFF.

The chain uses TRBV20-1 and TRBJ2-3, with 13 bases identical to TRBD2. V lost 4 bases to trimming and J lost 4 bases; unmatched junction nucleotides: 11. The CDR3 consists of 17 residues. Germline CDR1 is DFQATT and CDR2 is SNEGSKA (reference sequence). CDR3 nucleotides: TGCAGTGCTAACACAGGGTTGGGACTAGCGGGACCAGATACGCAGTATTTT. Translated, it gives CSANTGLGLAGPDTQYF.

The gene calls are TRBV20-1 and TRBJ2-3; 7 bases line up with TRBD2. J was trimmed by 2 bases and V by 5 bases; bases with no gene match: 7. Germline values: CDR1 DFQATT, CDR2 SNEGSKA (reference sequence). There are 14 residues in the CDR3. The CDR3 here is CSAYNGLDTDTQYF. The CDR3 nucleotides read TGCAGTGCTTACAATGGACTAGACACAGATACGCAGTATTTT.

Only a few counts were recorded for this clonotype. V gene TRBV3-1 combines with J gene TRBJ2-6; 10 bases match TRBD2. This CDR3 is built from 19 residues. Trimming cost V 0 bases and J 0 bases; bases outside gene matches: 5. Per germline, CDR1 LGHDT and CDR2 YNNKEL (reference sequence). The CDR3 DNA sequence: TGTGCCAGCAGCCAAGATAGGACTAGCGGAAGCTCTGGGGCCAACGTCCTGACTTTC. It yields the protein CASSQDRTSGSSGANVLTF. Variable domain in full (rest from reference TRBV3-1 and TRBJ2-6): DTAVSQTPKYLVTQMGNDKSIKCEQNLGHDTMYWYKQDSKKFLKIMFSYNNKELIINETVPNRFSPKSPDKAHLNLHINSLELGDSAVYFCASSQDRTSGSSGANVLTFGAGSRLTVL.

The rearrangement uses TRBV7-3 and TRBJ2-1; TRBD1 agrees at 8 bases. This CDR3 contains 15 residues. J lost 9 bases, V lost 5 bases, and 12 bases had no gene match. The germline V gene has CDR1 SGHTA and CDR2 FQGTGA. CDR3 loop: CASSRRQGSASEQFF. The CDR3 nucleotides read TGTGCCAGCAGCAGACGACAGGGGTCGGCCAGTGAGCAGTTCTTC.

In the case of this clonotype: Without the conserved terminal phenylalanine or tryptophan, this CDR3 likely stems from a read error. This rearrangement joins TRBV20-1 to TRBJ2-5; 10 bases map to TRBD2. This CDR3 spans 14 amino acids. Germline-derived CDR1 and CDR2 are DFQATT and SNEGSKA (reference sequence). Unmatched junction bases numbered 4, after V lost 5 bases and J lost 1 base. For the CDR3, the DNA is TGCAGTGCTTCAGCGGGAGGGTTCCAAGAGACCCAGTACATC. Its protein product is CSASAGGFQETQYI.

This clonotype was counted only a few times. V and J are TRBV7-3 and TRBJ2-2; 7 nucleotides line up with TRBD1. The CDR3 loop spans 16 amino acids. Germline CDR1 is SGHTA and CDR2 is FQGTGA. Trimming at V came to 4 bases and at J to 0 bases, leaving 5 bases not matched to a gene. The CDR3, as DNA: TGTGCCAGCAGCTCACAACAGGGGTCGAACACCGGGGAGCTGTTTTTT. Translation: CASSSQQGSNTGELFF.